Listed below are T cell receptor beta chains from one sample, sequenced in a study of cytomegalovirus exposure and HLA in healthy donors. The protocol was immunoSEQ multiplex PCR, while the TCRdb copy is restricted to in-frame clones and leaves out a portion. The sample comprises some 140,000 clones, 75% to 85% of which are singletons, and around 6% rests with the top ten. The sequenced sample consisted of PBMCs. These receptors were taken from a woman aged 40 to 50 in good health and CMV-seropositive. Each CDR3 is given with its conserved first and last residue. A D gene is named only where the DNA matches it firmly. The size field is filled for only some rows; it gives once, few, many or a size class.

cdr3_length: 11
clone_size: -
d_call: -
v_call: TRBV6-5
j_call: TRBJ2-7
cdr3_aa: CASSFKYEQYF
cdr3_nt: TGTGCCAGCAGTTTTAAGTACGAGCAGTACTTC

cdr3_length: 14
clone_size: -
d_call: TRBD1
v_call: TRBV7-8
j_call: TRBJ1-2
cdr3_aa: CASSADRGDYGYTF
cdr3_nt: TGTGCCAGCAGCGCTGACAGGGGTGACTATGGCTACACCTTC

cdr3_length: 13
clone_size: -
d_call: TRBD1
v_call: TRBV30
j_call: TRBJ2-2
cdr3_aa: CAWSATGAGELFF
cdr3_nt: TGTGCCTGGAGTGCCACAGGGGCCGGGGAGCTGTTTTTT

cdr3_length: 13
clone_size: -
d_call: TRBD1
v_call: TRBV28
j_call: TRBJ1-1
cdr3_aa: CASKLPGTAEAFF
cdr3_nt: TGTGCCAGCAAACTCCCCGGGACAGCTGAAGCTTTCTTT

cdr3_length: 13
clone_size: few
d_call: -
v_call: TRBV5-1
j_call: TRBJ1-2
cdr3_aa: CASSLGGDYGYTF
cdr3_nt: TGCGCCAGCAGCTTGGGGGGGGACTATGGCTACACCTTC

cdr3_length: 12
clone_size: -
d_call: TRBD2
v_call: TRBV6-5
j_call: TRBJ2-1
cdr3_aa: CASSPRGGEQFF
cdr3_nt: TGTGCCAGCAGCCCACGGGGGGGAGAGCAGTTCTTC

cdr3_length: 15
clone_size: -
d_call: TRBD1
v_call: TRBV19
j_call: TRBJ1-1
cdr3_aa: CASSTSDRVVAEAFF
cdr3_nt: TGTGCCAGTAGTACCTCGGACAGGGTCGTCGCTGAAGCTTTCTTT

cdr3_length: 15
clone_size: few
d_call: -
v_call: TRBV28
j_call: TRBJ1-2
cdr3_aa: CASSFQRRPLYGYTF
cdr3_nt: TGTGCCAGCAGTTTCCAACGCAGGCCGCTCTATGGCTACACCTTC

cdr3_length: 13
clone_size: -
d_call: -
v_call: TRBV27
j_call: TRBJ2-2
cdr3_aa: CASSVGSPGELFF
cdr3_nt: TGTGCCAGCAGTGTCGGGAGTCCCGGGGAGCTGTTTTTT

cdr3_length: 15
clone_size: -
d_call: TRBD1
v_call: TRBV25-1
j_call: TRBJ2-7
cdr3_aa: CASSETTGGLDEQYF
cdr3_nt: TGTGCCAGCAGTGAAACGACAGGGGGCCTCGACGAGCAGTACTTC

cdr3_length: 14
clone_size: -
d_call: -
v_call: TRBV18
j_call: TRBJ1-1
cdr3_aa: CASSPDLLGAEAFF
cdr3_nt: TGTGCCAGCTCACCTGACCTCCTAGGGGCTGAAGCTTTCTTT

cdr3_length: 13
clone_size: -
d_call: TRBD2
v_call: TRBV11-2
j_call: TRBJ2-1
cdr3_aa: CASSSTGTSILFF
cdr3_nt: TGTGCCAGCAGCTCGACCGGGACTAGCATTTTGTTCTTC

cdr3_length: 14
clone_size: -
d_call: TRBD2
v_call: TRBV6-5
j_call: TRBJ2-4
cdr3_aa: CASRRTSGGNIQYF
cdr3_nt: TGTGCCAGCAGACGGACTAGCGGGGGAAACATTCAGTACTTC

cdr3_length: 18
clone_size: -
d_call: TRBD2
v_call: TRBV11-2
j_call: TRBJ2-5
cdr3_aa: CASSLLPGTSGNQETQYF
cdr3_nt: TGTGCCAGCAGCTTACTCCCCGGGACTAGCGGAAACCAAGAGACCCAGTACTTC

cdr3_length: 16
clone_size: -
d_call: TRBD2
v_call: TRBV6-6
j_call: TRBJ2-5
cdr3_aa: CASSPWGAGGPKTQYF
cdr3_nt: TGTGCCAGCAGCCCGTGGGGAGCGGGAGGGCCAAAGACCCAGTACTTC

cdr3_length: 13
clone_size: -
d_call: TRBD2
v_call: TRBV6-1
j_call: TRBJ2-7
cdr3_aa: CAGTSGSTHEQYF
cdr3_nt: TGTGCCGGGACTAGCGGGAGTACCCACGAGCAGTACTTC

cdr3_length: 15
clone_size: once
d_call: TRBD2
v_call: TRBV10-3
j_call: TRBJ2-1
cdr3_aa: CAISEWGLAGGEQFF
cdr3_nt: TGTGCCATCAGTGAGTGGGGGCTAGCGGGAGGTGAGCAGTTCTTC

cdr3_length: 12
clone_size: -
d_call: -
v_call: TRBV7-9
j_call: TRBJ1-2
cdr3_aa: CASSPAGEGYTF
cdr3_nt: TGTGCCAGCAGCCCTGCCGGGGAAGGCTACACCTTC

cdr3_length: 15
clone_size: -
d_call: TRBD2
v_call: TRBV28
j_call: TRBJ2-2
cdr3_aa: CASVTSGQNTGELFF
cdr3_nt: TGTGCCAGCGTGACTAGCGGTCAAAACACCGGGGAGCTGTTTTTT

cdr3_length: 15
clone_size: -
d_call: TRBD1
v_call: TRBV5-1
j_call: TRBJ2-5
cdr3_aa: CASSLGPGGKETQYF
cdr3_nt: TGCGCCAGCAGCTTGGGGCCAGGGGGAAAAGAGACCCAGTACTTC

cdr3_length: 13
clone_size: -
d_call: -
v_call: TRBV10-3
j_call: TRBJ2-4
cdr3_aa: CAISVGLSTIQYF
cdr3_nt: TGTGCCATCAGTGTAGGACTTTCCACCATTCAGTACTTC

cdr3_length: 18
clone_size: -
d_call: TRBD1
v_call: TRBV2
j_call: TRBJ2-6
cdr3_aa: CASSEFRTGYSGANVLTF
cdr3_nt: TGTGCCAGCAGTGAATTCAGGACAGGGTACTCTGGGGCCAACGTCCTGACTTTC

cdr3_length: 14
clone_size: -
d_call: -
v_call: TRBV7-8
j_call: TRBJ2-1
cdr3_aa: CASSLQATRNEQFF
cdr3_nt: TGTGCCAGCAGCTTACAGGCTACCCGCAATGAGCAGTTCTTC

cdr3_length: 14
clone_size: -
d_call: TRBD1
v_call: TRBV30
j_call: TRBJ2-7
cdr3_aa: CAWSAGTGGHEQYF
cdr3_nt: TGTGCCTGGAGTGCCGGGACAGGGGGCCACGAGCAGTACTTC

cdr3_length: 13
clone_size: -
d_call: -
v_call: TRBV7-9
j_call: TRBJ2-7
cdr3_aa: CASSLEESHEQYF
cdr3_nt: TGTGCCAGCAGCTTAGAAGAGTCCCACGAGCAGTACTTC

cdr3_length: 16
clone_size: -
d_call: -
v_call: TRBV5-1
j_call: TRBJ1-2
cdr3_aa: CASRYPGKNGNYGYTF
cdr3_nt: TGCGCCAGCAGGTACCCCGGGAAAAATGGGAACTATGGCTACACCTTC

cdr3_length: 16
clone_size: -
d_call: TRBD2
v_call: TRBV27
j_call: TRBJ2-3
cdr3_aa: CASSLWSSGNTDTQYF
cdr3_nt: TGTGCCAGCAGTTTATGGAGTAGCGGGAACACAGATACGCAGTATTTT

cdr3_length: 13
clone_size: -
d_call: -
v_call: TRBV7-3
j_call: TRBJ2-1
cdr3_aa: CASSFGGRNEQFF
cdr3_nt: TGTGCCAGCAGCTTTGGGGGCCGCAATGAGCAGTTCTTC

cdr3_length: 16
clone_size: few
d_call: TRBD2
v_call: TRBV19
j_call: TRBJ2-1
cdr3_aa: CASSWTSGSNYNEQFF
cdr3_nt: TGTGCCAGTAGCTGGACTAGCGGGAGCAACTACAATGAGCAGTTCTTC

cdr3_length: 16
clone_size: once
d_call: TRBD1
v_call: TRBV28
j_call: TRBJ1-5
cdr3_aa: CASSKAGTVINQPQHF
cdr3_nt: TGTGCCAGCAGCAAAGCCGGGACAGTGATTAATCAGCCCCAGCATTTT

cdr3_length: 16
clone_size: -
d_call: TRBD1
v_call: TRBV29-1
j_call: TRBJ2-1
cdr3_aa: CSVGLQGASSYNEQFF
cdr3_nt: TGCAGCGTCGGATTACAGGGGGCGAGCTCCTACAATGAGCAGTTCTTC

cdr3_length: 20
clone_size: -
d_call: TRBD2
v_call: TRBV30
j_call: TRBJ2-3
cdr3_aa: CAWSDSRLAGGPSITDTQYF
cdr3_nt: TGTGCCTGGAGTGACTCTAGACTAGCGGGAGGGCCGTCTATAACAGATACGCAGTATTTT

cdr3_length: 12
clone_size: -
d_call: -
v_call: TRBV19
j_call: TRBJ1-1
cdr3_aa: CASSKLNTEAFF
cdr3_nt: TGTGCCAGTAGTAAGCTGAACACTGAAGCTTTCTTT

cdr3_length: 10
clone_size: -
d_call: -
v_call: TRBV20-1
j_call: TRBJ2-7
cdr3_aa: CSAEHNEQYF
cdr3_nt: TGCAGTGCAGAACATAACGAGCAGTACTTC

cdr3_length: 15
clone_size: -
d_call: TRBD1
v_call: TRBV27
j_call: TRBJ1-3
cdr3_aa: CASSFSGGAGNTIYF
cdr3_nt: TGTGCCAGCAGTTTCTCAGGGGGCGCTGGAAACACCATATATTTT